Shown below are 5 T cell receptor beta chains from a single sample sequenced in a study of CD8+ T cells in alopecia areata. Reverse transcribed after extraction, RNA yielded cDNA as the sequencing template. The repertoire was sequenced with immunoSEQ multiplex PCR; TCRdb's copy has only in-frame clones and lacks some. Of 90,000 to 130,000 clones listed, approximately 59% are singletons. The sequencing sample was made of CD8+ T cells sorted from blood. The receptors shown here come from a human donor in good health.

This clone was picked up a small number of times. The chain has TRBV7-8 and TRBJ1-1; tentatively, D is TRBD1 (6 bases). CDR1 SGHVS and CDR2 FQNEAQ come from the germline V gene. This CDR3 has 13 amino acids. V was trimmed by 6 bases and J by 1 base, leaving 9 bases between them. This CDR3 reads CASRGRGNTEAFF. CDR3 in DNA: TGTGCCAGCAGGGGCAGGGGGAACACTGAAGCTTTCTTT. Together with reference TRBV7-8 and TRBJ1-1, the CDR3 gives the full variable domain: GAGVSQSPRYKVAKRGQDVALRCDPISGHVSLFWYQQALGQGPEFLTYFQNEAQLDKSGLPSDRFFAERPEGSVSTLKIQRTQQEDSAVYLCASRGRGNTEAFFGQGTRLTVV.

In its sample, this clone was seen once. The chain uses TRBV15 and TRBJ2-3; D remains ambiguous. Per the germline V gene, CDR1 is LNHNV and CDR2 is YYDKDF (reference sequence). This CDR3 comprises 12 residues. The V and J ends lost 5 bases and 0 bases respectively, with 3 bases between them. The CDR3 coding sequence is TGTGCCACCAGCCGAAGCACAGATACGCAGTATTTT. It yields the protein CATSRSTDTQYF.

This chain joins TRBV27 and TRBJ1-2; tentatively, D is TRBD1 (6 bases). Germline V gene lookup returns CDR1 MNHEY and CDR2 SMNVEV (reference sequence). Trimming removed 3 bases at V and 3 bases at J, with 11 bases between. The CDR3 is 14 amino acids. The CDR3 spells CASSFVGGDYGYTF. The CDR3 DNA reads as TGTGCCAGCAGTTTCGTGGGGGGCGACTATGGCTACACCTTC.

The chain joins TRBV25-1 to TRBJ2-2; weak D call: TRBD2 (6 bases). Trimming pared 4 bases from V and 4 bases from J, leaving 19 bases between. The CDR3 is made up of 17 amino acids. CDR1 and CDR2 from the germline V gene are MGHDK and SYGVNS. The CDR3 nucleotides read TGTGCCAGCAGTGCTCGTCTTTGGGGGGAGGTCACCGGGGAGCTGTTTTTT. Protein: CASSARLWGEVTGELFF.

This chain links TRBV5-1 with TRBJ1-5; TRBD1 is a possible D gene (5 bases). Per the germline V gene, CDR1 is SGHRS and CDR2 is YFSETQ. The V and J ends lost 0 bases and 10 bases respectively, with 11 bases between them. This CDR3 has 13 residues. This CDR3 is CASSLVGAEPQHF. The CDR3 nucleotides are TGCGCCAGCAGCTTGGTAGGGGCAGAACCCCAGCATTTT.